This T cell receptor beta chain stems from a study of CD8 T cells in Susac syndrome. This CDR3 contains 14 residues. V lost 5 bases and J lost 4, with 14 bases in between. RNA was extracted with the RNeasy kit, and a quantity of roughly 0.45 to 1 ug was reverse transcribed using random hexamers. The amplification used immunoSEQ multiplex PCR on TCR beta CDR3; it spanned 54 Vbeta and 13 Jbeta. TCRdb redid the calling of the immunoSEQ multiplex PCR reads with MiXCR, one entry per CDR3 protein. The table records about 120,000 distinct CDR3 sequences, 85% to 95% of them present only once. TCR beta sequencing was performed on blood CD8+ and CD4+ T cells. Controls were age- and sex-matched healthy donors.

The TCR sequence derives from a human donor in good health. The V and J genes are TRBV12-3 or TRBV12-4 and TRBJ1-2; TRBD1 is a possible D gene (5 bases). The sequencing input was CD8+ T cells from PBMCs. In DNA, the CDR3 is TGTGCCAGCAGTCCCTTTGGGGGAGGCTATGGCTACACCTTC. This encodes CASSPFGGGYGYTF.